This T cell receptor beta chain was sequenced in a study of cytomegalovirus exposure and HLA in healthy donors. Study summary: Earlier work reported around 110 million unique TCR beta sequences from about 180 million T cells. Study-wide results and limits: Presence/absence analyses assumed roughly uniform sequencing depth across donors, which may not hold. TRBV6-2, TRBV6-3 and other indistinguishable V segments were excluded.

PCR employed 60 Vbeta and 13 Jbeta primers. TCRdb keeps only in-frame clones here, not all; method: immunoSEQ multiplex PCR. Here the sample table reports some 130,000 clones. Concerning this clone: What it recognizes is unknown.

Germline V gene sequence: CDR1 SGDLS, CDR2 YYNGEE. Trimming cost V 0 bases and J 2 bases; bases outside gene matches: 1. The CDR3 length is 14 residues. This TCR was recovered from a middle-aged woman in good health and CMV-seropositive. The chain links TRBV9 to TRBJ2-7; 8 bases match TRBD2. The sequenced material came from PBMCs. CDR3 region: CASSVELAAYEQYF. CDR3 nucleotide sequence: TGTGCCAGCAGCGTAGAACTAGCGGCCTACGAGCAGTACTTC.